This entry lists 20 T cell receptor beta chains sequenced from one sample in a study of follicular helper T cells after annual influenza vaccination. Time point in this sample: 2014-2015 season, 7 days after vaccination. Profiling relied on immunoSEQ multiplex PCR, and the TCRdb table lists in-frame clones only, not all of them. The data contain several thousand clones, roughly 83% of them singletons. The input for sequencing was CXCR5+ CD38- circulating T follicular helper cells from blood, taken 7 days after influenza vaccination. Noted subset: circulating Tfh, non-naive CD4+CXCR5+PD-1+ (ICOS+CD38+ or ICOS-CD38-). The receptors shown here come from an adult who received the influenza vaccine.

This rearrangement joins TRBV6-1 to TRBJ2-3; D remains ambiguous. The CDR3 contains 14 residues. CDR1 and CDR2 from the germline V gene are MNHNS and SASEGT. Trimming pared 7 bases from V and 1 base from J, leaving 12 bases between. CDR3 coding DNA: TGTGCCAGCACTCCTTTTGTCGGCACAGATACGCAGTATTTT. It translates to CASTPFVGTDTQYF.

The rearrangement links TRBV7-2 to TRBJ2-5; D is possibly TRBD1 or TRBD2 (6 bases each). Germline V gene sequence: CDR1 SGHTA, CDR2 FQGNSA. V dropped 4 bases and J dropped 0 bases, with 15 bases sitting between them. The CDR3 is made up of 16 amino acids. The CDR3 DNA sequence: TGTGCCAGCAGCTGGGGGCAGGGCGGGGACCAAGAGACCCAGTACTTC. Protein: CASSWGQGGDQETQYF.

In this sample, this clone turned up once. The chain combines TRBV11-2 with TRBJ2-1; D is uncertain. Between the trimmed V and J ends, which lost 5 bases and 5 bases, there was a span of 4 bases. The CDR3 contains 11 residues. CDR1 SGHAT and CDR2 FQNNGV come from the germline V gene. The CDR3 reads CASSRHNEQFF. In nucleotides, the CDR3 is TGTGCCAGCAGCAGGCACAATGAGCAGTTCTTC.

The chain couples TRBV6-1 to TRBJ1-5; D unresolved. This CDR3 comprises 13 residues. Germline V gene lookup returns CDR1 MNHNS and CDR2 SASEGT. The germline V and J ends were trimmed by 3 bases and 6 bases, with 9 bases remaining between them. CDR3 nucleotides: TGTGCCAGCAGTGAGGCTTTTACTCAGCCCCAGCATTTT. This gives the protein CASSEAFTQPQHF.

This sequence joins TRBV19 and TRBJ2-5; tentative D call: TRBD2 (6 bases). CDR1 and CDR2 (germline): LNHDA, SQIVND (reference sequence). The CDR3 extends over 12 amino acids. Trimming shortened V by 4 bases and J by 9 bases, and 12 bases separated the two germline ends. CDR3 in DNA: TGTGCCAGTAGTACTCGCGGAGGGCCCCAGTACTTC. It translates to CASSTRGGPQYF.

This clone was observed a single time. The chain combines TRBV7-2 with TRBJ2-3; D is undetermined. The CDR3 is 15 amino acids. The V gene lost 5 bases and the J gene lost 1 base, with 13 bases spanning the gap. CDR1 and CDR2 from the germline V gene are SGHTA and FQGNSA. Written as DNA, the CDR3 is TGTGCCAGCAGCCCGAACTGGGCCCGCACAGATACGCAGTATTTT. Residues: CASSPNWARTDTQYF.

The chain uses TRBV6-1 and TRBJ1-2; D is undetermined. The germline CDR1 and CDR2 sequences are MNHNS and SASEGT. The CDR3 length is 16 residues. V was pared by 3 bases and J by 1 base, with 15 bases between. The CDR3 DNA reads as TGTGCCAGCAGTGAGGGTCAGGCGTTCCTTAACTATGGCTACACCTTC. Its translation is CASSEGQAFLNYGYTF.

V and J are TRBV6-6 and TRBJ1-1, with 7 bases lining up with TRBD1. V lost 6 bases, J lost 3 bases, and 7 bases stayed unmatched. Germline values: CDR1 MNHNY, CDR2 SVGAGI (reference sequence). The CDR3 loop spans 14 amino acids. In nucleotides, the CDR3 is TGTGCCAGCAGGCGTATCACAGGGGACACTGAAGCTTTCTTT. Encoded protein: CASRRITGDTEAFF.

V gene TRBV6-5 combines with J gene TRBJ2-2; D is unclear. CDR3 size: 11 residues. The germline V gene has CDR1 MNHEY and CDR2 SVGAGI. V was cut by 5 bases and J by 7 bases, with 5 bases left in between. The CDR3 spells CASSDFGELFF. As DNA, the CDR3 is TGTGCCAGCAGTGATTTCGGGGAGCTGTTTTTT.

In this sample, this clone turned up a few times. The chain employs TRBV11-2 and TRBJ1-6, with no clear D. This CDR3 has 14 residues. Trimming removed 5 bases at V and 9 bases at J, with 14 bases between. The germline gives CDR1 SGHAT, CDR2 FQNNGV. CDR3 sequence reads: CASSHGSVVSPLHF. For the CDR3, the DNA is TGTGCCAGCAGCCACGGTAGTGTGGTTTCACCCCTCCACTTT.

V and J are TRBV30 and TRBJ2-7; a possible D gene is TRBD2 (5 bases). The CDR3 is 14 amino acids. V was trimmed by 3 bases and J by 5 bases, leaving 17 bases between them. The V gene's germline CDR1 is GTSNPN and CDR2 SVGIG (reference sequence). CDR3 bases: TGTGCCTGGAGCCCCCGCGGCGGGTTCCACGAGCAGTACTTC. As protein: CAWSPRGGFHEQYF.

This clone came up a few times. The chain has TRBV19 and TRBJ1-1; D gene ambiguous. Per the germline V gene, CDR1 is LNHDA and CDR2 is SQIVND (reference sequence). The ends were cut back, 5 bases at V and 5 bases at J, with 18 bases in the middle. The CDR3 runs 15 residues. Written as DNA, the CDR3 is TGTGCCAGTAGTGCCCGGTTGGGTGTCGTGACTGAAGCTTTCTTT. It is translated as CASSARLGVVTEAFF.

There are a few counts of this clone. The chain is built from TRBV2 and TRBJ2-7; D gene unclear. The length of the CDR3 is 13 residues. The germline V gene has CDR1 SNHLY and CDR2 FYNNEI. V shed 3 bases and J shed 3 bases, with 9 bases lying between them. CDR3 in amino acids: CASSEDGYYEQYF. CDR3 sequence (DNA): TGTGCCAGCAGTGAGGACGGCTACTACGAGCAGTACTTC.

Here the CDR3 DNA reads TGTGCCAGCAGCTTTCCAGCGGGGGGAACAGATACGCAGTATTTT. Protein product: CASSFPAGGTDTQYF. J is TRBJ2-3 and V is TRBV5-8; TRBD2 agrees at 9 bases. Trimming at V came to 2 bases and at J to 3 bases, leaving 4 bases not matched to a gene. This CDR3 is 15 amino acids long. Germline assignment: CDR1 SGHTS and CDR2 YDEGEE.

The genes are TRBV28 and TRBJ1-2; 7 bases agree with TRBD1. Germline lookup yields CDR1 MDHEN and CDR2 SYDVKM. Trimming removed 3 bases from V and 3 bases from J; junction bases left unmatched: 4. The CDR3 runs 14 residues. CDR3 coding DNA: TGTGCCAGCAGTTTGACCAGGGGGGACTATGGCTACACCTTC. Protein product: CASSLTRGDYGYTF.

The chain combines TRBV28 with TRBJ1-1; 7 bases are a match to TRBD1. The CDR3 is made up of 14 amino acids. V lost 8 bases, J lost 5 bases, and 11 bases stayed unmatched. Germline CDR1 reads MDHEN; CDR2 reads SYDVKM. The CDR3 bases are TGTGCCAGCGACCGACAGGGATTGGGAACTGAAGCTTTCTTT. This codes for CASDRQGLGTEAFF.

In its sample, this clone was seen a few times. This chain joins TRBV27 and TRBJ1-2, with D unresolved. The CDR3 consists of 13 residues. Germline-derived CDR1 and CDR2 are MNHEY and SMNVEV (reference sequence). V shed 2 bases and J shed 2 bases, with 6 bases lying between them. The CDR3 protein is CASSLTRNYGYTF. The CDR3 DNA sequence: TGTGCCAGCAGTTTAACGAGGAACTATGGCTACACCTTC.

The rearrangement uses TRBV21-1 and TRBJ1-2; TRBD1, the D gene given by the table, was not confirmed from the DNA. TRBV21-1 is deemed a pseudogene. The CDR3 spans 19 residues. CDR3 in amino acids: CASSKRTGAGGLKIGGYTF. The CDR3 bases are TGTGCCAGCAGCAAAAGAACGGGAGCAGGGGGCCTAAAAATTGGTGGCTACACCTTC.

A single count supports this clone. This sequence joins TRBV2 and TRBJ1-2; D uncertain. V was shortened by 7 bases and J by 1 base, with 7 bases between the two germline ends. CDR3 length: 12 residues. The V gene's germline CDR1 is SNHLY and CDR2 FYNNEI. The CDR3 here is CASNSDNYGYTF. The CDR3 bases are TGTGCCAGCAACTCAGATAACTATGGCTACACCTTC.

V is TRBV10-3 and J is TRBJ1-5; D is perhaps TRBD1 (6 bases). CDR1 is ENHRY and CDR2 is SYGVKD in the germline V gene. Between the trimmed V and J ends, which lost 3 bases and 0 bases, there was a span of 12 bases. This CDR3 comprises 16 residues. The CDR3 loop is CAISEFNRDSNQPQHF. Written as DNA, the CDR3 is TGTGCCATCAGTGAATTTAACAGGGATAGCAATCAGCCCCAGCATTTT.